The text below deals with one T cell receptor (beta chain). Antigen specificity is unknown. Everyone who donated was a Caucasian adult who lived in Nashville, Tennessee. Researchers partitioned CD4+ cells into CD45RA+ naive and CD45RA-negative memory subsets. The repertoire was sequenced with immunoSEQ multiplex PCR; TCRdb's copy has only in-frame clones and lacks some. The sample holds approximately 1,500,000 clones, approximately 98% seen once. There are 14 residues in the CDR3. The V and J ends lost 4 bases and 2 bases, in that order; junction bases with no gene match: 1. Germline-derived CDR1 and CDR2 are LNHNV and YYDKDF (reference sequence). This specimen comes from a study of shared clonotypes between healthy human individuals. Study conclusions and caveats: Clonotype sharing levels among donors were expected to vary with sequencing depth. Lower generation probabilities were found for non-shared clonotypes than for those shared by all four donors.

Sequenced: naive CD4+ T cells sorted from blood. Subset reported: CD45RA+ positively selected. The chain employs TRBV15 and TRBJ2-7; 11 bases map to TRBD1. The TCR originated in a man aged 25 to 40 in good health. The CDR3 loop reads CATSKDRGPYEQYF. CDR3 DNA sequence: TGTGCCACCAGCAAGGACAGGGGGCCCTACGAGCAGTACTTC.